Listed here are 6 T cell receptor beta chains from one sample, sequenced in a study of molecular identifiers for immune sequencing clone quantification. TCRdb re-called the PCR reads through MiXCR, storing one row per CDR3 protein. This sample has about 300,000 distinct CDR3 sequences, with over 20% found just once. Sequencing used naive CD8+ T cells from blood, with Jurkat cell RNA spiked in. As to subset: FACS-sorted CD8+CD4-CCR7+CD45RA+ naive T cells. Receptors were obtained from a human donor in good health. Some libraries in this study had Jurkat cell RNA spiked in.

This clonotype was seen ten or more times. This rearrangement joins TRBV7-2 to TRBJ2-7; the D is unclear. The CDR3 covers 13 residues. CDR1 is SGHTA, CDR2 FQGNSA, per germline. Deletions cut 1 base from V and 5 bases from J, with 9 bases between. The DNA of the CDR3 is TGTGCCAGCAGCTTAGGGATCGGGCACGAGCAGTACTTC. Translated: CASSLGIGHEQYF.

This clonotype was seen many times. V gene TRBV13 combines with J gene TRBJ2-2; D is ambiguous. V dropped 6 bases and J dropped 0 bases, with 8 bases sitting between them. This CDR3 is built from 14 residues. Germline loops: CDR1 PRHDT, CDR2 FYEKMQ (reference sequence). CDR3 residues: CASRAGANTGELFF. The CDR3 region has the DNA TGTGCCAGCAGGGCTGGGGCGAACACCGGGGAGCTGTTTTTT.

Comment on this clonotype: A much larger clone differs by one base, so this may be a read error. V gene TRBV5-6 combines with J gene TRBJ1-1; no definite D call. Germline lookup yields CDR1 SGHDT and CDR2 YYEEEE. The CDR3 is 16 residues long. The CDR3 is CASRLGGPSMNTEAFF. The CDR3 region has the DNA TGTGCCAGCCGCTTGGGAGGTCCATCCATGAACACTGAAGCTTTCTTT.

Concerning this clonotype: A much larger clone differs by one base, so this may be a read error. This chain links TRBV27 with TRBJ2-7; D not resolved. The CDR3 is 15 amino acids. The germline V gene encodes CDR1 MNHEY and CDR2 SMNVEV (reference sequence). CDR3 amino acids: CASSDRSTPLYERYF. CDR3 DNA sequence: TGTGCCAGCAGTGACCGAAGTACCCCATTGTACGAGCGGTACTTC.

This clonotype was found many times. The V and J genes are TRBV7-2 and TRBJ2-7; 9 bases map to TRBD2. V gave up 4 bases and J gave up 5 bases; unmatched junction bases: 9. CDR3 length equals 15 residues. The germline CDR1 and CDR2 sequences are SGHTA and FQGNSA. CDR3 residues: CASSSSGSGGDEQYF. CDR3 bases: TGTGCCAGCAGCTCAAGTGGTAGCGGGGGCGACGAGCAGTACTTC.

This chain uses TRBV7-9 with TRBJ2-2; unclear D gene. CDR1 and CDR2 (germline): SEHNR, FQNEAQ (reference sequence). The CDR3 covers 14 residues. The germline V and J ends were trimmed by 5 bases and 5 bases, with 12 bases remaining between them. CDR3 sequence: CASSASGYTGELFF. Here the CDR3 DNA reads TGTGCCAGCAGCGCTAGTGGATATACCGGGGAGCTGTTTTTT.